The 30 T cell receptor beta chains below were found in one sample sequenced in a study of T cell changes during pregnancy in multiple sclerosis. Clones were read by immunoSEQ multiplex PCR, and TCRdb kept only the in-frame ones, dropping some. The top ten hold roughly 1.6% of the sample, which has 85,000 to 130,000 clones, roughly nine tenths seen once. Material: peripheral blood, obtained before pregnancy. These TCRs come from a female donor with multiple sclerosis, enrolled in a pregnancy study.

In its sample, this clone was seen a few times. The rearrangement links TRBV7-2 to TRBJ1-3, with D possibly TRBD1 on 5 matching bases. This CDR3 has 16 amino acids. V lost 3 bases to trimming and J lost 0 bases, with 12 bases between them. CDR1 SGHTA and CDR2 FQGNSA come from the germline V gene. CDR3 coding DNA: TGTGCCAGCAGCTTCGACGGGACTAACTCTGGAAACACCATATATTTT. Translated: CASSFDGTNSGNTIYF.

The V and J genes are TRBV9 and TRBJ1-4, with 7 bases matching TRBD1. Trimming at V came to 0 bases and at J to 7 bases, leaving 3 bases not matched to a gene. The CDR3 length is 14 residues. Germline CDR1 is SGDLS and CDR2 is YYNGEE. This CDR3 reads CASSVGQGGEKLFF. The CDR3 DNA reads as TGTGCCAGCAGCGTAGGACAGGGTGGTGAAAAACTGTTTTTT.

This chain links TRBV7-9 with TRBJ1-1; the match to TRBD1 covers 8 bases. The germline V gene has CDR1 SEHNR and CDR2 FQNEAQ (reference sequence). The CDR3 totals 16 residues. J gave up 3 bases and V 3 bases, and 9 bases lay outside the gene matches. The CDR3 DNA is TGTGCCAGCAGCTTCGCACTCGGACAGGGACACACTGAAGCTTTCTTT. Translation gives CASSFALGQGHTEAFF.

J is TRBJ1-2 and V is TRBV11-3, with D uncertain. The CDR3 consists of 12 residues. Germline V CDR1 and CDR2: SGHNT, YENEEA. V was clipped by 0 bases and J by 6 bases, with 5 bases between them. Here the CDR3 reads CASSLDGDGYTF. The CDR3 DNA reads TGTGCCAGCAGCTTAGACGGGGATGGCTACACCTTC.

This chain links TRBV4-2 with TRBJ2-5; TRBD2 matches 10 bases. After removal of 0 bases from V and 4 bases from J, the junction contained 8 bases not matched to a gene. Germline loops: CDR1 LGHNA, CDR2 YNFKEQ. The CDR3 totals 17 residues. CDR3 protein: CASSQDMLAGGPETQYF. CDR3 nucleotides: TGTGCCAGCAGCCAAGATATGTTAGCGGGAGGCCCAGAGACCCAGTACTTC.

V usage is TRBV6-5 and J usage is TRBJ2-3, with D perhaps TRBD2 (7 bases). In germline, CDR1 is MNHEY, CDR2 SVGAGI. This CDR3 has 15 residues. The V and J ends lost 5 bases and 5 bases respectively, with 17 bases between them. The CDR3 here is CASSPGGGGKDTQYF. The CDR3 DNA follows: TGTGCCAGCAGTCCAGGAGGGGGGGGTAAAGATACGCAGTATTTT.

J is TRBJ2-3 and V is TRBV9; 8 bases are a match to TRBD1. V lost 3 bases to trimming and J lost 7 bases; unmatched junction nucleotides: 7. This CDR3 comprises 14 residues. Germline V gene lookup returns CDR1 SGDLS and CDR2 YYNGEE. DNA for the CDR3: TGTGCCAGCAGCGCAGGGGGCACTGCCTATACGCAGTATTTT. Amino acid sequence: CASSAGGTAYTQYF.

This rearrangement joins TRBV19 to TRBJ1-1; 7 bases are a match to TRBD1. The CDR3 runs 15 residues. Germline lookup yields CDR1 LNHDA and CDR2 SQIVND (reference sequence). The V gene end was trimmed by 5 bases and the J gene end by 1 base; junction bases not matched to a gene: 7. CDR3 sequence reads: CASSPAWTGNTEAFF. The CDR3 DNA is TGTGCCAGTAGTCCCGCCTGGACAGGGAACACTGAAGCTTTCTTT. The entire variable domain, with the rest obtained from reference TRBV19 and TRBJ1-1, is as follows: DGGITQSPKYLFRKEGQNVTLSCEQNLNHDAMYWYRQDPGQGLRLIYYSQIVNDFQKGDIAEGYSVSREKKESFPLTVTSAQKNPTAFYLCASSPAWTGNTEAFFGQGTRLTVV.

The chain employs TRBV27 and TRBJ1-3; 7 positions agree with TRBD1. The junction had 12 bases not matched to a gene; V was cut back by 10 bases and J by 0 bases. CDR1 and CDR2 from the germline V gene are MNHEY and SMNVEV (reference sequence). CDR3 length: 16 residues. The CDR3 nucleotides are TGTGCCACCCCGGGACAGAAGATCATCTCTGGAAACACCATATATTTT. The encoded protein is CATPGQKIISGNTIYF.

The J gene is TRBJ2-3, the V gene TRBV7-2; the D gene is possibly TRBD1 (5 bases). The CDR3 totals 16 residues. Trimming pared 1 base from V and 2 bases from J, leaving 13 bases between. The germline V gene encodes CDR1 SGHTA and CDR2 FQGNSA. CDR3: CASSLVGARVTDTQYF. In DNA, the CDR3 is TGTGCCAGCAGCTTAGTTGGGGCGCGTGTCACAGATACGCAGTATTTT. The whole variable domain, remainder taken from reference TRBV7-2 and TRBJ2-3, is GAGVSQSPSNKVTEKGKDVELRCDPISGHTALYWYRQSLGQGLEFLIYFQGNSAPDKSGLPSDRFSAERTGGSVSTLTIQRTQQEDSAVYLCASSLVGARVTDTQYFGPGTRLTVL.

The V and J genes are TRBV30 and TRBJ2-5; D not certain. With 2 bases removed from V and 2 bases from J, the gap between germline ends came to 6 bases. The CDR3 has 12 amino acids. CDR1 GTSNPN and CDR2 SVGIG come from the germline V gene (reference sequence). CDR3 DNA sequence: TGTGCCTGGAGTCCGCGACAAGAGACCCAGTACTTC. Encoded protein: CAWSPRQETQYF.

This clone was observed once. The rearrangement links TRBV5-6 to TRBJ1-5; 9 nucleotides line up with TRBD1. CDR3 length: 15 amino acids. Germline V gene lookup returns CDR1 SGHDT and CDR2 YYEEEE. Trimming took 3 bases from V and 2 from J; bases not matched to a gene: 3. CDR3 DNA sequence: TGTGCCAGCAGCTCACGGGACAGGGGCAATCAGCCCCAGCATTTT. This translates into CASSSRDRGNQPQHF.

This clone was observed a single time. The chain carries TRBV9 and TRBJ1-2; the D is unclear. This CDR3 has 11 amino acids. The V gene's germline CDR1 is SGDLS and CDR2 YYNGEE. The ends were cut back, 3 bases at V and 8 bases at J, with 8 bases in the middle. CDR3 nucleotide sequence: TGTGCCAGCAGCGGACTTTACGGCTACACCTTC. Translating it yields CASSGLYGYTF.

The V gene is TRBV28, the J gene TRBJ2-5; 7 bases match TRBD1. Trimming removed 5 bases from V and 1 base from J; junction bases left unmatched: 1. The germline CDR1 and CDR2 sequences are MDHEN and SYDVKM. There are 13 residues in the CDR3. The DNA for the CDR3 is TGTGCCAGCAGTAGACAGGGCCAAGAGACCCAGTACTTC. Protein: CASSRQGQETQYF.

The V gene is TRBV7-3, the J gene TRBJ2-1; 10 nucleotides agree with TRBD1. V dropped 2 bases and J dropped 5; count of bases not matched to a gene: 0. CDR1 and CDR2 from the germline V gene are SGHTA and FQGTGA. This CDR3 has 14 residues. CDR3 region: CASSLGTGDNEQFF. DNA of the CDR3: TGTGCCAGCAGCTTAGGGACAGGGGACAATGAGCAGTTCTTC.

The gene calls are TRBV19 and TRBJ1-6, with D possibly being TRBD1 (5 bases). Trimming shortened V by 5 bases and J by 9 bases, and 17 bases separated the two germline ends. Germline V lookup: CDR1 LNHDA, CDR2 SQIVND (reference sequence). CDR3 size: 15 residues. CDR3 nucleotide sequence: TGTGCCAGTAGTTTCAACCAGGGTTTTGGTTCACCCCTCCACTTT. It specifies CASSFNQGFGSPLHF.

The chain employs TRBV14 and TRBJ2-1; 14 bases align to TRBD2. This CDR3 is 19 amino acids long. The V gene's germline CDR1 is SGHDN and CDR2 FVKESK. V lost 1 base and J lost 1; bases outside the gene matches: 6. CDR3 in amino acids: CASSQGGTSGRRSYNEQFF. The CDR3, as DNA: TGTGCCAGCAGCCAAGGCGGGACTAGCGGGAGACGTTCCTACAATGAGCAGTTCTTC.

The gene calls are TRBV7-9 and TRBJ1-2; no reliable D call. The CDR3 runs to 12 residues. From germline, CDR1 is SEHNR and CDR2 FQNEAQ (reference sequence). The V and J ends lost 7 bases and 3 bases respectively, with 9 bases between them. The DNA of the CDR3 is TGTGCCAGCAAAATGCCAGACTATGGCTACACCTTC. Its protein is CASKMPDYGYTF.

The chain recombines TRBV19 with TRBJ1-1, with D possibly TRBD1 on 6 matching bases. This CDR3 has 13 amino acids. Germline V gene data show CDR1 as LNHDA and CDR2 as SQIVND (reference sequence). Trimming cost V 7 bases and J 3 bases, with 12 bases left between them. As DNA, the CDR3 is TGTGCCAGTATTGAGCCAGGGGACACTGAAGCTTTCTTT. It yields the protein CASIEPGDTEAFF.

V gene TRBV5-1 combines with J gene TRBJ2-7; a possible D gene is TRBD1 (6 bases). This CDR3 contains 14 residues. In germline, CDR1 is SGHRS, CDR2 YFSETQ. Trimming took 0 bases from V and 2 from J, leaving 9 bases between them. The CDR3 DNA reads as TGCGCCAGCAGCTTGGGACAGGAGCCCTACGAGCAGTACTTC. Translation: CASSLGQEPYEQYF.

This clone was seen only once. The DNA for the CDR3 is TGCAGCGGAAAACAGGTAGACGAGCAGTACTTC. Its protein product is CSGKQVDEQYF. The rearrangement uses TRBV29-1 and TRBJ2-7; D possibly corresponds to TRBD1 (5 bases). This CDR3 has 11 amino acids. Trimming removed 7 bases at V and 5 bases at J, with 12 bases between. Germline V gene data show CDR1 as SQVTM and CDR2 as ANQGSEA.

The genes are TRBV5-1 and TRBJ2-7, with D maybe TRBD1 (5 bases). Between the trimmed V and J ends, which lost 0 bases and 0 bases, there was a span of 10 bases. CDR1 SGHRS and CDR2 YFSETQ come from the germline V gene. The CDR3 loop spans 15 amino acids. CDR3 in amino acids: CASSLGVGLSYEQYF. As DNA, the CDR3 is TGCGCCAGCAGCTTGGGGGTGGGGCTCTCCTACGAGCAGTACTTC.

This CDR3 reads CASAGNLNTEAFF. The CDR3 DNA follows: TGTGCCAGCGCAGGGAATTTGAACACTGAAGCTTTCTTT. This rearrangement joins TRBV6-1 to TRBJ1-1; TRBD1 might be the D (5 bases). Germline CDR1 is MNHNS and CDR2 is SASEGT. The ends were cut back, 8 bases at V and 0 bases at J, with 10 bases in the middle. The CDR3 spans 13 residues.

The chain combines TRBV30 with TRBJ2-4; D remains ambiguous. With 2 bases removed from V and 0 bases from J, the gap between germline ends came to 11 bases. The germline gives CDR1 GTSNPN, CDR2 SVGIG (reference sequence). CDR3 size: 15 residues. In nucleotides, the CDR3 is TGTGCCTGGAGTATCCCAATAGAAGCCAAAAACATTCAGTACTTC. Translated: CAWSIPIEAKNIQYF.

The CDR3 DNA follows: TGTGCCAGCAGCTTAGGGGCAGCCCAAGAGACCCAGTACTTC. Translating gives CASSLGAAQETQYF. The chain carries TRBV7-2 and TRBJ2-5; D call uncertain. Germline values: CDR1 SGHTA, CDR2 FQGNSA. Trimming removed 1 base from V and 1 base from J, with 7 bases in between. The CDR3 spans 14 residues.

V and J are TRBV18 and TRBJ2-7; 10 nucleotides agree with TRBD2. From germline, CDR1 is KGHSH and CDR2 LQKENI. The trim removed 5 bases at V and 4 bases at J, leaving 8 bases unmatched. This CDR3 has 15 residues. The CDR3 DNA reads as TGTGCCAGCTCAGCTAGCGGGAGAATGTTATACGAGCAGTACTTC. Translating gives CASSASGRMLYEQYF.

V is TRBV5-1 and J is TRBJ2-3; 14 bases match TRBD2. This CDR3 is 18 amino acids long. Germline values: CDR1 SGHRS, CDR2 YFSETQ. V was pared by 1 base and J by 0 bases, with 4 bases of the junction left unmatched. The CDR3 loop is CASSLLRLAGGSTDTQYF. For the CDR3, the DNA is TGCGCCAGCAGCTTGCTGAGACTAGCGGGAGGGAGCACAGATACGCAGTATTTT.

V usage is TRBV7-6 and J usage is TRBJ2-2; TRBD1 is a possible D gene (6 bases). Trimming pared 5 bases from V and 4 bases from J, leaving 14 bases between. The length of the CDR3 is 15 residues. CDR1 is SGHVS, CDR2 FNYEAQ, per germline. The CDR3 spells CASSPGTTGTGELFF. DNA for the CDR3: TGTGCCAGCAGCCCGGGGACAACGGGCACCGGGGAGCTGTTTTTT.

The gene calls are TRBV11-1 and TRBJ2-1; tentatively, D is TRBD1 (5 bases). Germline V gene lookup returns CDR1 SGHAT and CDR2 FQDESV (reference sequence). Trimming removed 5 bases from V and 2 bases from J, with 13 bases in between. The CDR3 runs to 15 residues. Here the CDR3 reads CASSPYWGAYNEQFF. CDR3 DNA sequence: TGTGCCAGCAGCCCCTACTGGGGCGCCTACAATGAGCAGTTCTTC.

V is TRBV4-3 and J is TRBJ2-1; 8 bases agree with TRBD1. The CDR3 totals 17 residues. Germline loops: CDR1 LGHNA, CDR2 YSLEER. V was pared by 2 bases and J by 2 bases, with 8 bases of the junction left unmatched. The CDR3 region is CASSQKALDRAYNEQFF. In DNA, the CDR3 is TGCGCCAGCAGCCAAAAGGCCCTGGACAGGGCCTACAATGAGCAGTTCTTC.